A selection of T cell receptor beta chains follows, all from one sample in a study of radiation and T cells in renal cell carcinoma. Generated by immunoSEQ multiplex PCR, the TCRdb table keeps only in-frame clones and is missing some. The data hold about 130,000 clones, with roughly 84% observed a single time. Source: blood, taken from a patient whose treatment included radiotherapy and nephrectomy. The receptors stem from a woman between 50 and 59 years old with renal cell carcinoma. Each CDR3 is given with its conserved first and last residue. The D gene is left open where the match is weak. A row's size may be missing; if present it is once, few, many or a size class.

CDR3nt: TGTGCCAGCAGCGCCCGGAGGGGGCTAGAGACCCAGTACTTC; CDR3aa: CASSARRGLETQYF; abundance: .; v_gene: TRBV7-9; j_gene: TRBJ2-5; d_gene: .
CDR3nt: TGTGCCAGCAGCGTAGTTAGCGGGGTACGCTACAATGAGCAGTTCTTC; CDR3aa: CASSVVSGVRYNEQFF; abundance: once; v_gene: TRBV9; j_gene: TRBJ2-1; d_gene: TRBD2
CDR3nt: TGTGCCAGCAGTTTTATCCGGCTGAACACTGAAGCTTTCTTT; CDR3aa: CASSFIRLNTEAFF; abundance: .; v_gene: TRBV6-6; j_gene: TRBJ1-1; d_gene: .
CDR3nt: TGCGCCAGCAGCCCGGACAGGGCTGGAAACACCATATATTTT; CDR3aa: CASSPDRAGNTIYF; abundance: .; v_gene: TRBV5-1; j_gene: TRBJ1-3; d_gene: TRBD1
CDR3nt: TGTGCCACCAGCAGAGATTTCCGAGATAGCAATCAGCCCCAGCATTTT; CDR3aa: CATSRDFRDSNQPQHF; abundance: .; v_gene: TRBV15; j_gene: TRBJ1-5; d_gene: .
CDR3nt: TGTGCCAGCAGCCCCGGGACAGGGAGAGGTGGCTACACCTTC; CDR3aa: CASSPGTGRGGYTF; abundance: .; v_gene: TRBV9; j_gene: TRBJ1-2; d_gene: TRBD1
CDR3nt: TGTGCCAGCTCACCAACCAGTTACGAGCAGTACTTC; CDR3aa: CASSPTSYEQYF; abundance: .; v_gene: TRBV18; j_gene: TRBJ2-7; d_gene: .
CDR3nt: TGTGCCAGCAGTTTAACAGGGAGGGCCAAAAACATTCAGTACTTC; CDR3aa: CASSLTGRAKNIQYF; abundance: .; v_gene: TRBV28; j_gene: TRBJ2-4; d_gene: .
CDR3nt: TGTGCCAGCTCCATAATAGGACAGGGTAGAAATGAGCAGTTCTTC; CDR3aa: CASSIIGQGRNEQFF; abundance: .; v_gene: TRBV18; j_gene: TRBJ2-1; d_gene: TRBD1
CDR3nt: TGCGCCAGCAGCCAAGGTCTTGGCCCAGCCAAAAACATTCAGTACTTC; CDR3aa: CASSQGLGPAKNIQYF; abundance: .; v_gene: TRBV4-3; j_gene: TRBJ2-4; d_gene: .
CDR3nt: TGTGCCAGCAGCACGATAACAGATGGCTACACCTTC; CDR3aa: CASSTITDGYTF; abundance: .; v_gene: TRBV21-1; j_gene: TRBJ1-2; d_gene: .
CDR3nt: TGTGCCAGCAGCTCCCGAACCGGGTGGGGTGGCTACACCTTC; CDR3aa: CASSSRTGWGGYTF; abundance: .; v_gene: TRBV7-8; j_gene: TRBJ1-2; d_gene: .
CDR3nt: TGTGCCAGCAGCTTAGAGTTGGGGGGCGCGGGTTCACCCCTCCACTTT; CDR3aa: CASSLELGGAGSPLHF; abundance: .; v_gene: TRBV11-2; j_gene: TRBJ1-6; d_gene: .
CDR3nt: TGTGCCAGCAGCCCGCTCGGGCCACCTCGGCCGGGCGGCTACACCTTC; CDR3aa: CASSPLGPPRPGGYTF; abundance: .; v_gene: TRBV9; j_gene: TRBJ1-2; d_gene: .
CDR3nt: TGCGCCAGCAGCGTGGACAGGGGTGCGAATTCACCCCTCCACTTT; CDR3aa: CASSVDRGANSPLHF; abundance: .; v_gene: TRBV5-1; j_gene: TRBJ1-6; d_gene: TRBD1